Each of the 15 T cell receptor beta chains below was sequenced from the same sample in a study of blood T cell repertoires in COVID-19. The protocol was immunoSEQ multiplex PCR, while the TCRdb copy is restricted to in-frame clones and leaves out a portion. This sample carries around 170,000 clones, approximately 74% of them seen once, and the ten largest clones take around 3%. Sequenced: peripheral blood. The receptors here all came from a woman of 80 years or more with acute or convalescent COVID-19.

The rearrangement joins TRBV5-5 to TRBJ2-1; D is uncertain. Germline loops: CDR1 SGHKS, CDR2 YYEKEE (reference sequence). Trimming removed 0 bases at V and 0 bases at J, with 7 bases between. The CDR3 totals 15 residues. CDR3 in DNA: TGTGCCAGCAGCTTGGCTCCCAGCTCCTACAATGAGCAGTTCTTC. Its protein product is CASSLAPSSYNEQFF.

The chain joins TRBV7-8 to TRBJ2-7; possible D gene TRBD2, 5 bases. The CDR3 runs to 14 residues. Trimming removed 1 base at V and 0 bases at J, with 7 bases between. Germline assignment: CDR1 SGHVS and CDR2 FQNEAQ. The CDR3 coding sequence is TGTGCCAGCAGCTTAGAACTAGTCTCCTACGAGCAGTACTTC. This sequence encodes CASSLELVSYEQYF.

The V call is TRBV27, the J call TRBJ2-5, with TRBD2 matching over 13 bases. Germline-derived CDR1 and CDR2 are MNHEY and SMNVEV (reference sequence). V shed 7 bases, J shed 4 bases, and the junction held 9 bases outside the gene matches. The CDR3 runs to 16 residues. The CDR3 DNA sequence: TGTGCCAGCAAAGGGACTAGCGGGGAGGGGAGAGAGACCCAGTACTTC. It codes for CASKGTSGEGRETQYF.

The rearrangement uses TRBV4-2 and TRBJ1-2; 11 bases are a match to TRBD1. Looked up from germline, CDR1 is LGHNA and CDR2 is YNFKEQ. Unmatched junction bases numbered 7, after V lost 2 bases and J lost 5 bases. The CDR3 is 16 residues long. CDR3 DNA sequence: TGTGCCAGCAGCCAAACTACGGGACAGGGGGTTTATGGCTACACCTTC. Protein product: CASSQTTGQGVYGYTF.

The chain couples TRBV6-6 to TRBJ2-3; D gene unclear. V dropped 0 bases and J dropped 1 base, with 11 bases sitting between them. The germline gives CDR1 MNHNY, CDR2 SVGAGI (reference sequence). The CDR3 consists of 16 residues. The CDR3 DNA reads as TGTGCCAGCAGTTACTCGGGTTCCCGGGGCACAGATACGCAGTATTTT. As protein: CASSYSGSRGTDTQYF.

This clone has a single count. CDR3: CASSLVSADTEAFF. CDR3 nucleotide sequence: TGTGCCAGCAGCTTAGTTTCGGCGGATACTGAAGCTTTCTTT. The chain combines TRBV7-2 with TRBJ1-1; no reliable D call. Germline V lookup: CDR1 SGHTA, CDR2 FQGNSA. The CDR3 extends over 14 amino acids. Trimming stripped 1 base from V and 5 bases from J, with 11 bases between.

The CDR3 here is CASSTRGGRSNEQFF. The CDR3 bases are TGTGCCAGCTCAACTAGGGGGGGCAGGTCGAATGAGCAGTTCTTC. The chain employs TRBV18 and TRBJ2-1, with D tentatively TRBD2 (7 bases). The V gene lost 5 bases and the J gene lost 7 bases, with 18 bases spanning the gap. This CDR3 region has 15 residues. Germline V gives CDR1 KGHSH, CDR2 LQKENI.

The rearrangement links TRBV5-1 to TRBJ2-3; a weak D match, TRBD2 (6 bases). The CDR3 runs to 14 residues. V was trimmed by 3 bases and J by 1 base, leaving 9 bases between them. The germline gives CDR1 SGHRS, CDR2 YFSETQ. CDR3: CASSWRDGTDTQYF. In DNA, the CDR3 is TGCGCCAGCAGCTGGAGGGATGGCACAGATACGCAGTATTTT.

As regards this clone: Other DNA sequences of this sample code for an identical CDR3. The rearrangement links TRBV7-2 to TRBJ1-5; 7 nucleotides match TRBD1. Germline CDR1 and CDR2: SGHTA and FQGNSA. The CDR3 has 14 residues. Trimming cost V 5 bases and J 3 bases; bases outside gene matches: 4. The CDR3 protein is CASSLTGDNQPQHF. The DNA for the CDR3 is TGTGCCAGCAGCCTCACAGGGGACAATCAGCCCCAGCATTTT. Full variable domain (outside the CDR3, taken from reference TRBV7-2 and TRBJ1-5): GAGVSQSPSNKVTEKGKDVELRCDPISGHTALYWYRQSLGQGLEFLIYFQGNSAPDKSGLPSDRFSAERTGGSVSTLTIQRTQQEDSAVYLCASSLTGDNQPQHFGDGTRLSIL.

The chain links TRBV3-1 (or the pseudogene TRBV3-2) to TRBJ2-7; the match to TRBD1 covers 8 bases. This CDR3 comprises 14 residues. V shed 3 bases and J 7 bases; nucleotides not matched to a gene: 8. Germline loops: CDR1 LGHDT, CDR2 YNNKEL (reference sequence). CDR3 loop: CASSQAGQGGEQYF. The CDR3 DNA sequence: TGTGCCAGCAGCCAGGCTGGACAGGGCGGAGAGCAGTACTTC.

This clone is deemed medium-sized (0.01 to 0.1%). The J gene is TRBJ2-7, the V gene TRBV28; the D gene is possibly TRBD1 (5 bases). V dropped 6 bases and J dropped 6 bases, with 6 bases sitting between them. This CDR3 region has 10 residues. Germline CDR1 reads MDHEN; CDR2 reads SYDVKM. CDR3 bases: TGTGCCAGCAGGGACACCGAGCAGTACTTC. Translation gives CASRDTEQYF.

The CDR3: CASSQGQAAAEKLFF. CDR3 sequence (DNA): TGTGCCAGCAGCCAGGGACAGGCCGCCGCCGAAAAACTGTTTTTT. The genes are TRBV7-9 and TRBJ1-4; 8 bases map to TRBD1. The trim removed 5 bases at V and 8 bases at J, leaving 10 bases unmatched. Per the germline V gene, CDR1 is SEHNR and CDR2 is FQNEAQ (reference sequence). This CDR3 region has 15 residues.

The rearrangement links TRBV6-5 to TRBJ2-3, with 7 bases identical to TRBD1. Germline V gene data show CDR1 as MNHEY and CDR2 as SVGAGI. The J segment lost 3 bases and the V segment lost 2 bases, leaving 5 bases of the junction unmatched. The CDR3 has 15 residues. CDR3 amino acids: CASSYRRTGTDTQYF. Here the CDR3 DNA reads TGTGCCAGCAGTTACCGCCGGACAGGAACAGATACGCAGTATTTT.

Note on this clone: The identical CDR3 is also encoded by other nucleotide sequences in the sample. The chain couples TRBV19 to TRBJ2-7, with 10 nucleotides matching TRBD1. The CDR3 sequence is 13 residues long. V was pared by 6 bases and J by 4 bases, with 3 bases of the junction left unmatched. Germline CDR1 LNHDA, CDR2 SQIVND (reference sequence). CDR3 region: CASRRDRGYEQYF. The CDR3 DNA follows: TGTGCCAGTAGAAGGGACAGGGGATACGAGCAGTACTTC.

V is TRBV19 and J is TRBJ2-1, with TRBD2 matching 7 bases. Germline V gene sequence: CDR1 LNHDA, CDR2 SQIVND (reference sequence). This CDR3 is built from 16 residues. J gave up 7 bases and V 4 bases, and 13 bases lay outside the gene matches. CDR3 in amino acids: CASSNPSGGSGNEQFF. The CDR3 region has the DNA TGTGCCAGTAGTAACCCTAGCGGAGGGAGTGGTAATGAGCAGTTCTTC.